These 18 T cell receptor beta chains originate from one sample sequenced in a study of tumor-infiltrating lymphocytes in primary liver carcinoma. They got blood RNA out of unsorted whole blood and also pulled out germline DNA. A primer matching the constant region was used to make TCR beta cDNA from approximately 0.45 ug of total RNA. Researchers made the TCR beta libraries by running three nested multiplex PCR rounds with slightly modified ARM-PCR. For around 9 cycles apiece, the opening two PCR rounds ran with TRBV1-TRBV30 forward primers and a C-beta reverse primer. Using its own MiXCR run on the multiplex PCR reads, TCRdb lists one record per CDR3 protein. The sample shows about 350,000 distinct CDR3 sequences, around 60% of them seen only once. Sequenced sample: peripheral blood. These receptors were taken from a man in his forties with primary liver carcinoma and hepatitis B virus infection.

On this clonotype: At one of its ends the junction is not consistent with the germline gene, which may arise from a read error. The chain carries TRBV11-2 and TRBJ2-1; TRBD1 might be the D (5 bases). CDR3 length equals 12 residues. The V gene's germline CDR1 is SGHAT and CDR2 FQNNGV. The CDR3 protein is CASSYRSGEQSF. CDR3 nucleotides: TGTGCCAGCAGCTACAGGAGTGGTGAGCAGTCCTTT. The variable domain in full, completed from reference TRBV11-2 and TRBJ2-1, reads EAGVAQSPRYKIIEKRQSVAFWCNPISGHATLYWYQQILGQGPKLLIQFQNNGVVDDSQLPKDRFSAERLKGVDSTLKIQPAKLEDSAVYLCASSYRSGEQSFGPGTRLTVL.

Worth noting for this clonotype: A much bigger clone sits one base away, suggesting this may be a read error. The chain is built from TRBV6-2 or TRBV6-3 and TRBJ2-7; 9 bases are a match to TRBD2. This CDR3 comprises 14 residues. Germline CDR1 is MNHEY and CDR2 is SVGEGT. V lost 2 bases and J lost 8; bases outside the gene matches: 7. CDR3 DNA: TGTGCCAGCAGTTACAGACTAGCGGTCGCCAAGCAGTACTTC. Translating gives CASSYRLAVAKQYF.

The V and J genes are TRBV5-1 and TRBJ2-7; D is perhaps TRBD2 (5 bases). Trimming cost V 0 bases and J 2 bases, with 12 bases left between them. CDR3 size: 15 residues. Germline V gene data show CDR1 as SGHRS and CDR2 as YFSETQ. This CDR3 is CASSLDGNIPYEQYF. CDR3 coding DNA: TGCGCCAGCAGCTTGGACGGGAACATTCCCTACGAGCAGTACTTC.

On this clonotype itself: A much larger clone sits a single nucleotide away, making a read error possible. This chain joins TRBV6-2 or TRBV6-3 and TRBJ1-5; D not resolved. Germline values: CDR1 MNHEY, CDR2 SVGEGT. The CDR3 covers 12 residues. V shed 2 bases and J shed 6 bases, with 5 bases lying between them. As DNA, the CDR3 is TGTGCCAGCAGTTACGTGGTTCAGCCCCAGCATTTT. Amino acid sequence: CASSYVVQPQHF.

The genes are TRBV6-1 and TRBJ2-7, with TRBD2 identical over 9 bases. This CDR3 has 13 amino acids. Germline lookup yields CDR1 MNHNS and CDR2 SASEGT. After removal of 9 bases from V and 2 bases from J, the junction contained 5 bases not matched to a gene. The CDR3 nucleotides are TGTGCCAGAAGGCTAGCGGGAACCTACGAGCAGTACTTC. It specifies CARRLAGTYEQYF.

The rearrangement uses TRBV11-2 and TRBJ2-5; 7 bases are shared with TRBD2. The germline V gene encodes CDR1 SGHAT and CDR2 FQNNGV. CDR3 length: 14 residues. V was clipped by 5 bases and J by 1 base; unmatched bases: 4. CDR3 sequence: CASSTTGGQETQYF. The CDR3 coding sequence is TGTGCCAGCAGCACGACGGGAGGCCAAGAGACCCAGTACTTC. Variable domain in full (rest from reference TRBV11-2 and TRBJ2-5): EAGVAQSPRYKIIEKRQSVAFWCNPISGHATLYWYQQILGQGPKLLIQFQNNGVVDDSQLPKDRFSAERLKGVDSTLKIQPAKLEDSAVYLCASSTTGGQETQYFGPGTRLLVL.

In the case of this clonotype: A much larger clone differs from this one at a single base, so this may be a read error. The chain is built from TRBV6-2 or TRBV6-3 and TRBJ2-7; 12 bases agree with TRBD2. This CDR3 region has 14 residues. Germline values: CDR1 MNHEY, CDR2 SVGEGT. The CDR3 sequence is CASRRLAGAYEQHF. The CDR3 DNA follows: TGTGCCAGCAGACGACTAGCGGGAGCCTACGAGCAGCACTTC.

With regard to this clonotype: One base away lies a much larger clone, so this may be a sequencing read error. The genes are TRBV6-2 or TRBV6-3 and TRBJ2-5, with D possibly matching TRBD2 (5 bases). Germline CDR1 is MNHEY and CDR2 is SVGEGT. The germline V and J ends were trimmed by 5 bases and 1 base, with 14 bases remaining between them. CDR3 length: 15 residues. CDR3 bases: TGTGCCAGCAGTCTTCATATGGGAGTCCAAGAGACCCAGTACTTC. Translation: CASSLHMGVQETQYF.

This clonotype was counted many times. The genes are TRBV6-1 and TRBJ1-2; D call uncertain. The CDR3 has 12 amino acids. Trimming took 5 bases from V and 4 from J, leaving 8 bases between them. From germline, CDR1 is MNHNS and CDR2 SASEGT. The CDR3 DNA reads TGTGCCAGCAGTCGGGCCCTCTATGGCTACACCTTC. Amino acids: CASSRALYGYTF.

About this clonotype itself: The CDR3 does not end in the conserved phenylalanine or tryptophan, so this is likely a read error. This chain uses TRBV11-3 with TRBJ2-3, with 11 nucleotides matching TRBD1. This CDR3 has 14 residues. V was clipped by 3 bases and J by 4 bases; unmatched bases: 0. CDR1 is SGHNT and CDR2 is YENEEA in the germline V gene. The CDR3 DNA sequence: TGTGCCAGCAGCTTGGGACAGGGGGCAGATACGCAGTATCTT. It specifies CASSLGQGADTQYL.

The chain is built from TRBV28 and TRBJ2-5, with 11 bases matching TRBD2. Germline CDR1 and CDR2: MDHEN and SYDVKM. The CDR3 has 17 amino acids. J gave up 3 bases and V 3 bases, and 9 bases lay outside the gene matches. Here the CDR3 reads CASSFSPRLAGKETQYF. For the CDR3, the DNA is TGTGCCAGCAGTTTTAGCCCCAGACTAGCGGGAAAAGAGACCCAGTACTTC.

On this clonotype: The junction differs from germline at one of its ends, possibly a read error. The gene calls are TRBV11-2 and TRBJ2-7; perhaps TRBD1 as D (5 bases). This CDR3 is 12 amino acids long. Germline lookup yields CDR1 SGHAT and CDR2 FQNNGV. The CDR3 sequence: CASSFTQGQHYF. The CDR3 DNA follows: TGTGCCAGCAGCTTTACGCAGGGCCAGCATTACTTC.

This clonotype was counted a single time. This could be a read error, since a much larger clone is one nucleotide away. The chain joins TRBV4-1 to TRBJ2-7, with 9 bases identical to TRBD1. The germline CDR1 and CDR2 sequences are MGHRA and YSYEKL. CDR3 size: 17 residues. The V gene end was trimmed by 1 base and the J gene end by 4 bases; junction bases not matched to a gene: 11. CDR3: CASSQGLTDRGPYEQYF. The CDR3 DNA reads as TGCGCCAGCAGCCAAGGGTTAACGGACAGGGGACCTTACGAGCAGTACTTC.

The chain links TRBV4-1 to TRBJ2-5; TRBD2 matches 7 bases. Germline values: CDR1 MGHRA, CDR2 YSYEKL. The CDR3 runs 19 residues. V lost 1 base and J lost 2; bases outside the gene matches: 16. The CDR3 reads CASSQVRLSSGREQETQYF. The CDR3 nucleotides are TGCGCCAGCAGCCAAGTGCGCCTCTCTAGCGGAAGGGAACAAGAGACCCAGTACTTC.

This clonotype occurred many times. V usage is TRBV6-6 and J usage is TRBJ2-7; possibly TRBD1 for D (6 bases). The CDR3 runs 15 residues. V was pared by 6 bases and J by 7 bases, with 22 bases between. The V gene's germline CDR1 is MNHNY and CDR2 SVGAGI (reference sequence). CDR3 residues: CASRDPNRALGEQYF. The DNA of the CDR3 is TGTGCCAGCAGAGATCCCAACAGGGCCCTGGGTGAGCAGTACTTC.

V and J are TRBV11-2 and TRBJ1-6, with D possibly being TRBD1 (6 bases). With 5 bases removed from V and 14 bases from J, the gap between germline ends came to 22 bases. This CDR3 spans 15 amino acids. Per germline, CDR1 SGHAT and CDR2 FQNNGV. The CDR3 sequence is CASSALGGLDGTLHF. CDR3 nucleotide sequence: TGTGCCAGCAGCGCATTGGGGGGCCTAGATGGGACCCTCCACTTT.

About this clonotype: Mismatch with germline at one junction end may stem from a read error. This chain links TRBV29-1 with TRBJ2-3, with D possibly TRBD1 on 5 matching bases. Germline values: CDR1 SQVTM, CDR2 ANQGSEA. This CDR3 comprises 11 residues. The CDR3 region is CSGGGTDMQYF. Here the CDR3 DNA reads TGCAGCGGGGGCGGCACAGATATGCAGTATTTT.

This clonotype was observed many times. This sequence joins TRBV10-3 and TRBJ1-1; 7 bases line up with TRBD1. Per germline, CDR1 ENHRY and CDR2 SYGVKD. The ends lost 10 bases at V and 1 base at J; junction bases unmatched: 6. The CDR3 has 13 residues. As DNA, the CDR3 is TGTGCCACCCAACAGGGGTGGAACACTGAAGCTTTCTTT. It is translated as CATQQGWNTEAFF.